The 4 T cell receptor beta chains listed next were all sequenced from one sample in a study of T cells in localized non-small cell lung cancer. Sequenced by immunoSEQ multiplex PCR; TCRdb stores in-frame clones only, minus some. The data show about 77,000 clones, with approximately 90% seen just once and more than 20% held by the top ten. The source was peripheral blood, collected before any cancer treatment. The receptors derive from a woman between 35 and 75 years old with stage I squamous cell lung carcinoma.

This clone was counted only a few times. J is TRBJ2-3 and V is TRBV6-5, with D possibly being TRBD1 (6 bases). CDR3 size: 14 residues. The V gene lost 6 bases and the J gene lost 3 bases, with 13 bases spanning the gap. CDR1 MNHEY and CDR2 SVGAGI come from the germline V gene. CDR3 in DNA: TGTGCCAGCAGCCGTCAACAGGGTACAGATACGCAGTATTTT. Residues: CASSRQQGTDTQYF.

The V and J genes are TRBV21-1 and TRBJ1-6; no check of the table's D call, TRBD1, against the DNA was made. TRBV21-1 constitutes a pseudogene. This CDR3 contains 12 residues. The CDR3 sequence: CAQRDSNSPLHF. The DNA of the CDR3 is TGTGCGCAACGGGACAGCAATTCACCCCTCCACTTT.

This clone was observed a handful of times. The chain joins TRBV4-2 to TRBJ1-2; D gene ambiguous. Trimming pared 0 bases from V and 7 bases from J, leaving 12 bases between. The CDR3 covers 14 residues. Germline CDR1 reads LGHNA; CDR2 reads YNFKEQ. CDR3 DNA: TGTGCCAGCAGCCAAGAGACGGGATCTGGTGGCTACACCTTC. As protein: CASSQETGSGGYTF.

The chain joins TRBV4-1 to TRBJ1-6; 8 bases are shared with TRBD1. The CDR3 totals 16 residues. Germline V gene sequence: CDR1 MGHRA, CDR2 YSYEKL. J gave up 6 bases and V 4 bases, and 8 bases lay outside the gene matches. CDR3 residues: CASSPRTGTGNSPLHF. In nucleotides, the CDR3 is TGCGCCAGCAGCCCAAGAACCGGGACAGGTAATTCACCCCTCCACTTT.